Included here is one T cell receptor (beta chain) sequence, with context. Germline V lookup: CDR1 SGHRS, CDR2 YFSETQ. V shed 4 bases, J shed 4 bases, and the junction held 6 bases outside the gene matches. The CDR3 has 16 amino acids. This sample was taken from a study of cytomegalovirus exposure and HLA in healthy donors. The PCR made use of 60 Vbeta and 13 Jbeta primers. TCRdb keeps only in-frame clones here, not all; method: immunoSEQ multiplex PCR. The sample has fewer than 150,000 clones, just over 15% seen once. What was sequenced was PBMCs. The chain is built from TRBV5-1 and TRBJ2-2; 11 positions match TRBD1. The sequence was obtained from a woman aged 18 to 35 in good health and CMV-seronegative. The CDR3 loop is CASSAGQGAGTGELFF. The CDR3 nucleotides are TGCGCCAGCAGCGCTGGACAGGGGGCAGGCACCGGGGAGCTGTTTTTT.